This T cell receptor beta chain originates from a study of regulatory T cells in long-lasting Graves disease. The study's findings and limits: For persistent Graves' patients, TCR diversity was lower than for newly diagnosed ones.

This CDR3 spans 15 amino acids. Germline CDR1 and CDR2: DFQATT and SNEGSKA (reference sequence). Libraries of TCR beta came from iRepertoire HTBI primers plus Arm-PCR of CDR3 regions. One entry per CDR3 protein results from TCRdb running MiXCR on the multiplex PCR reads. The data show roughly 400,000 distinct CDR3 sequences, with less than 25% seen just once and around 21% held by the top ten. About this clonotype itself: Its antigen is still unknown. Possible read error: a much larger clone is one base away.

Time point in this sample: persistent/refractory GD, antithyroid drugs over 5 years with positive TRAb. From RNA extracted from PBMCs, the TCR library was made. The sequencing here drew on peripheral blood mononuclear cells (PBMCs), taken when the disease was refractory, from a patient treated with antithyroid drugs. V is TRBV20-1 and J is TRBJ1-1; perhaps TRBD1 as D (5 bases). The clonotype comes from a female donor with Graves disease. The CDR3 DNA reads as TGCAGTGCTAGAGATTCAGGGACGGCGAACACTGGAGCTTTCTTT. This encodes CSARDSGTANTGAFF.